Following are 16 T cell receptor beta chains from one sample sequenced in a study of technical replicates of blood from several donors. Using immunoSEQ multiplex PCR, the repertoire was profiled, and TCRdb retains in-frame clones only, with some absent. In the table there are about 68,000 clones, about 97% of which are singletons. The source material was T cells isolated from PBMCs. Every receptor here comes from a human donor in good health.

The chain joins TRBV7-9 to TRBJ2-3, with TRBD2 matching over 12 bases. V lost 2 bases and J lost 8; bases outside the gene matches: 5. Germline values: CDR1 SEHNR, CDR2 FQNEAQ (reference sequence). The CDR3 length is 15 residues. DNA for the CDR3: TGTGCCAGCAGCTTACCGAGACTAGCGGGAGTTACGCAGTATTTT. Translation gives CASSLPRLAGVTQYF.

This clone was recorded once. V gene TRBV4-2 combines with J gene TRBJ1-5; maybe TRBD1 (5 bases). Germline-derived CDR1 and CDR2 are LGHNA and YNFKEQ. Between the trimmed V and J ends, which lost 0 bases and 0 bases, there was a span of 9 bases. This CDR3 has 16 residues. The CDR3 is CASSQDGGVSNQPQHF. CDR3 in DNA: TGTGCCAGCAGCCAAGATGGGGGGGTTAGCAATCAGCCCCAGCATTTT.

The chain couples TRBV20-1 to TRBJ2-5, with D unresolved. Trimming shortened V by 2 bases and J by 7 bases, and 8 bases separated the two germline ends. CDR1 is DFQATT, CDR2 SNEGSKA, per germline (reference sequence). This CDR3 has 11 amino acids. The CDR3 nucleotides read TGCAGTGCTAGACTTTCGGGGACCCAGTACTTC. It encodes CSARLSGTQYF.

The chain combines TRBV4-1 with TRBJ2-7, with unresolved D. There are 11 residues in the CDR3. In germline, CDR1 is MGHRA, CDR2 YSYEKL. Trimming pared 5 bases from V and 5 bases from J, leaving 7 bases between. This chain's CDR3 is CASSGPNEQYF. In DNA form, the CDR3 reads TGCGCCAGCAGCGGGCCGAACGAGCAGTACTTC.

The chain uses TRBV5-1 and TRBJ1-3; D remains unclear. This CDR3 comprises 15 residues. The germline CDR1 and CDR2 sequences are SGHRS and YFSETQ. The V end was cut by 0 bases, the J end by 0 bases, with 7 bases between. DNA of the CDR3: TGCGCCAGCAGCTTGGAAGCGGGCTCTGGAAACACCATATATTTT. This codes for CASSLEAGSGNTIYF.

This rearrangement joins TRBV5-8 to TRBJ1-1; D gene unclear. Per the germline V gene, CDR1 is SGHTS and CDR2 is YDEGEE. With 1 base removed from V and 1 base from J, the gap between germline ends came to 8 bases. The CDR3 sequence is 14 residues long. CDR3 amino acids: CASSLTTENTEAFF. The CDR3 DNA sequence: TGTGCCAGCAGCTTGACTACGGAGAACACTGAAGCTTTCTTT.

CDR3 residues: CASRSPGQLNEKLFF. Written as DNA, the CDR3 is TGTGCCAGTCGAAGCCCGGGACAGTTAAATGAAAAACTGTTTTTT. V is TRBV19 and J is TRBJ1-4, with TRBD1 matching over 7 bases. Germline V CDR1 and CDR2: LNHDA, SQIVND (reference sequence). V shed 8 bases, J shed 5 bases, and the junction held 11 bases outside the gene matches. This CDR3 region has 15 residues.

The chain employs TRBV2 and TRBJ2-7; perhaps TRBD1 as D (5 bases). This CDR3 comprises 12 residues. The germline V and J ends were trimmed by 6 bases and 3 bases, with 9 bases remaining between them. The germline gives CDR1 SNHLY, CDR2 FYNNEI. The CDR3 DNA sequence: TGTGCCAGCAGGGACCAGGGCTACGAGCAGTACTTC. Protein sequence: CASRDQGYEQYF. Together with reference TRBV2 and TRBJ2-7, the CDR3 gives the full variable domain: EPEVTQTPSHQVTQMGQEVILRCVPISNHLYFYWYRQILGQKVEFLVSFYNNEISEKSEIFDDQFSVERPDGSNFTLKIRSTKLEDSAMYFCASRDQGYEQYFGPGTRLTVT.

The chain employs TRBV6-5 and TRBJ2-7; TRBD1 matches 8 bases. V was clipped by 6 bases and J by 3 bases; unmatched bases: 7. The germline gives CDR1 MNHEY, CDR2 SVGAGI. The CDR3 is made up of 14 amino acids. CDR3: CASSYGTGVYEQYF. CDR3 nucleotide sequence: TGTGCCAGCAGCTACGGGACAGGTGTCTACGAGCAGTACTTC.

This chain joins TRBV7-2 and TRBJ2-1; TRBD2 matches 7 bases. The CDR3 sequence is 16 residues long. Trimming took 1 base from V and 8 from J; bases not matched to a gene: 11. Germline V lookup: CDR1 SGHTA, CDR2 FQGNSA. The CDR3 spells CASSLGQAAGVHEQFF. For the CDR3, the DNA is TGTGCCAGCAGCTTAGGGCAGGCGGCGGGAGTCCATGAGCAGTTCTTC.

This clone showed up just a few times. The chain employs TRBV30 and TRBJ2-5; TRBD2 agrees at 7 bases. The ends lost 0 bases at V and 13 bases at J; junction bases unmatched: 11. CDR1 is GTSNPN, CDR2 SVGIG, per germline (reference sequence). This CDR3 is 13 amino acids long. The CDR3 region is CAWSVGGAAAPYF. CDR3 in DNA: TGTGCCTGGAGTGTGGGAGGGGCAGCCGCCCCGTACTTC.

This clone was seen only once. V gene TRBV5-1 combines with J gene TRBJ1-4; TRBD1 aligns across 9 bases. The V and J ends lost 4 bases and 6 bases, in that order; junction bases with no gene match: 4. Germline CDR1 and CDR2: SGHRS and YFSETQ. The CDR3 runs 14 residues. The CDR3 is CASSPGQGHEKLFF. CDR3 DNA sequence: TGCGCCAGCAGCCCGGGACAGGGACATGAAAAACTGTTTTTT.

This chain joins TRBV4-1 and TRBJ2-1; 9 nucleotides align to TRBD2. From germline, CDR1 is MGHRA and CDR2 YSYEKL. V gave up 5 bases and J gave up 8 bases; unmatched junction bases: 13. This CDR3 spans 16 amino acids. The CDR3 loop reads CASSLAGVSPGDEQFF. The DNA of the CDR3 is TGCGCCAGCAGCTTAGCGGGAGTTTCCCCCGGGGATGAGCAGTTCTTC.

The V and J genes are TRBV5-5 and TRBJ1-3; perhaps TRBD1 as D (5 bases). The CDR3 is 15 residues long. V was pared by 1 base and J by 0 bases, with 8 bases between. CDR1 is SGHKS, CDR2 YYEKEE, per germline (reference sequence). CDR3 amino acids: CASSLIDSSGNTIYF. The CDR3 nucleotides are TGTGCCAGCAGCTTGATTGACAGCTCTGGAAACACCATATATTTT.

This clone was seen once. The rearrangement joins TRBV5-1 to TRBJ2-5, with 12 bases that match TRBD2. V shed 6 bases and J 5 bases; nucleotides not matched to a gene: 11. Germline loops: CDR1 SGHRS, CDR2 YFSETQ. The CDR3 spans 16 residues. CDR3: CASTPLQTSGSETQYF. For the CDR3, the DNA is TGCGCCAGCACCCCGCTGCAGACTAGCGGGAGCGAGACCCAGTACTTC.

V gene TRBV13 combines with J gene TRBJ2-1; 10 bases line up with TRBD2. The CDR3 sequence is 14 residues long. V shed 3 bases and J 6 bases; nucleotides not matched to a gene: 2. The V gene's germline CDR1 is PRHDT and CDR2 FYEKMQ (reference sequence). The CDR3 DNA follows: TGTGCCAGCAGCTTCCCTAGCGGGAGCAATGAGCAGTTCTTC. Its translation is CASSFPSGSNEQFF.